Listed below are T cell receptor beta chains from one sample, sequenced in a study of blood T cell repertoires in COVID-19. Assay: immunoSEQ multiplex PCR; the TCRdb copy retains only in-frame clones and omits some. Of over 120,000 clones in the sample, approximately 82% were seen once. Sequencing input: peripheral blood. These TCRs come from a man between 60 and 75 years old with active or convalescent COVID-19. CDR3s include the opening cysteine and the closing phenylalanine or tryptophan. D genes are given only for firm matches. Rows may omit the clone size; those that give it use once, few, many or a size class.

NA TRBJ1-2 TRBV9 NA TGTGCCAGCAGCTCCGAGGGGGACCCTGCTAACTATGGCTACACCTTC CASSSEGDPANYGYTF
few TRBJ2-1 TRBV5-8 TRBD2 TGTGCCAGCAGCGCCCCAGGAGGACTAGCCTCTTCTAGTAATGAGCAGTTCTTC CASSAPGGLASSSNEQFF
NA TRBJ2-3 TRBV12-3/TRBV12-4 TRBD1 TGTGCCAGCACCCAGGGGGTCACAGATACGCAGTATTTT CASTQGVTDTQYF
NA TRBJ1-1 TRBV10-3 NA TGTGCCACCCGTAAGGACTGGTCCGCTGAAGCTTTCTTT CATRKDWSAEAFF
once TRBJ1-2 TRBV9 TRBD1 TGTGCCAGCAAGGCCAGCCCCCACACAGGGGATCGTGGCTACACCTTC CASKASPHTGDRGYTF
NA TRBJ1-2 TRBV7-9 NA TGTGCCAGCAGCCCCCCCGCCGGGTATGGCTACACCTTC CASSPPAGYGYTF
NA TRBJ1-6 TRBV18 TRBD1 TGTGCCAGCTCACCAGACAGGGGGCAGGCACCCCTCCACTTT CASSPDRGQAPLHF
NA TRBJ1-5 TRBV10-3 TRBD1 TGTGCCATCAGTGAACCGGGACAGGGGAATCAGCCCCAGCATTTT CAISEPGQGNQPQHF
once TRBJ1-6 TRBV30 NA TGTGCCTGGAGCAGGGGAAATTCACCCCTCCACTTT CAWSRGNSPLHF
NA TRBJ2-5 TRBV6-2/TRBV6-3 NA TGTGCCAGCAGTTACTCATGGGGGGTGAAAGAGACCCAGTACTTC CASSYSWGVKETQYF
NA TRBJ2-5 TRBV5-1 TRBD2 TGCGCCAGCAGCTTGGCCGGGGGGGTAGAGACCCAGTACTTC CASSLAGGVETQYF
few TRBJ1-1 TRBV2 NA TGTGCCAGCAGTGAAGCGCAGGGAAGGCTTACTGAAGCTTTCTTT CASSEAQGRLTEAFF
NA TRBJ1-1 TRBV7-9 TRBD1 TGTGCCAGCAGCCCAGCGGGACAGGTTGAAGCTTTCTTT CASSPAGQVEAFF
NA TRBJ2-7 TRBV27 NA TGTGCCAGCAGTATCGGAGAAGGATCCCCTCCCTACGAGCAGTACTTC CASSIGEGSPPYEQYF
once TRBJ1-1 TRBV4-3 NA TGCGCCAGCAGCCAAGAGAGTGCGGGGTTTGGCACTGAAGCTTTCTTT CASSQESAGFGTEAFF
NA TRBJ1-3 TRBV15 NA TGTGCCACCAGCAGAGGACCCCGGACTCATGGAAACACCATATATTTT CATSRGPRTHGNTIYF
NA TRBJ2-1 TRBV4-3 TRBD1 TGCGCCAGCAGCCAAGACCTCGGACAGGGCCTCAATGAGCAGTTCTTC CASSQDLGQGLNEQFF
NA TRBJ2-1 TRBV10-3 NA TGTGCCATCCTCAGGGGCAATGAGCAGTTCTTC CAILRGNEQFF
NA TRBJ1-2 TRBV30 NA TGTGCCTGGAGTGGTTCTCTAATGGTCTTTTCGCGGTACACCTTC CAWSGSLMVFSRYTF
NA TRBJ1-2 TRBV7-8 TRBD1 TGTGCCAGCAGCTTAGGACAGGGGGGCAGTGGCTACACCTTC CASSLGQGGSGYTF
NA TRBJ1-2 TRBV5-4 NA TGTGCCAGCAGCTTGGCTCCCAGGGAATATGGCTACACCTTC CASSLAPREYGYTF
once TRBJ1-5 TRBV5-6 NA TGTGCCAGCTCCACGGGGGGGGCTTGGAGCAATCAGCCCCAGCATTTT CASSTGGAWSNQPQHF